This passage covers 16 T cell receptor beta chains from one sample sequenced in a study of CD8 T cells in Susac syndrome. Reverse transcription of about 0.45 to 1 ug RNA was performed with random hexamers. TCRdb reprocessed the immunoSEQ multiplex PCR reads with MiXCR, giving one entry per CDR3 protein. The sample shows approximately 140,000 distinct CDR3 sequences, about 94% of them seen only once. The sequencing input was CD8+ T cells from PBMCs. The receptors were sampled from a human donor in good health.

The chain carries TRBV5-6 and TRBJ2-6, with TRBD1 as a possible D gene (5 bases). With 5 bases removed from V and 0 bases from J, the gap between germline ends came to 18 bases. Per the germline V gene, CDR1 is SGHDT and CDR2 is YYEEEE. The CDR3 spans 18 residues. The CDR3 nucleotides read TGTGCCAGCAGTTTTGAACCGGACACCTTCTCTGGGGCCAACGTCCTGACTTTC. It is translated as CASSFEPDTFSGANVLTF.

The chain employs TRBV9 and TRBJ2-3, with D possibly TRBD1 on 6 matching bases. The ends were cut back, 4 bases at V and 8 bases at J, with 17 bases in the middle. The CDR3 is 14 residues long. Germline-derived CDR1 and CDR2 are SGDLS and YYNGEE. CDR3 region: CASSFTSTGTTQYF. DNA for the CDR3: TGTGCCAGCAGCTTCACATCAACAGGGACTACGCAGTATTTT. Together with reference TRBV9 and TRBJ2-3, the CDR3 gives the full variable domain: DSGVTQTPKHLITATGQRVTLRCSPRSGDLSVYWYQQSLDQGLQFLIQYYNGEERAKGNILERFSAQQFPDLHSELNLSSLELGDSALYFCASSFTSTGTTQYFGPGTRLTVL.

The rearrangement links TRBV27 to TRBJ2-6; D assignment may be TRBD1 or TRBD2 (5 bases each). Germline lookup yields CDR1 MNHEY and CDR2 SMNVEV (reference sequence). The CDR3 is 16 amino acids. Between the trimmed V and J ends, which lost 3 bases and 1 base, there was a span of 10 bases. DNA of the CDR3: TGTGCCAGCAGTTTTGGGGGTGGGTCTGGGGCCAACGTCCTGACTTTC. This codes for CASSFGGGSGANVLTF.

The CDR3 protein is CASSQESREASHEQFF. CDR3 DNA sequence: TGTGCCAGCAGCCAAGAGTCGCGGGAGGCCTCGCATGAGCAGTTCTTC. The chain joins TRBV3-1 to TRBJ2-1; TRBD2 matches 8 bases. The CDR3 covers 16 residues. V shed 0 bases and J 8 bases; nucleotides not matched to a gene: 9. Germline CDR1 is LGHDT and CDR2 is YNNKEL (reference sequence).

The chain links TRBV20-1 to TRBJ2-5; D is unclear. CDR1 is DFQATT and CDR2 is SNEGSKA in the germline V gene (reference sequence). This CDR3 spans 15 amino acids. V shed 2 bases and J shed 2 bases, with 15 bases lying between them. The CDR3 bases are TGCAGTGCTAGAAGGACCTGGGGTAGGCAAGAGACCCAGTACTTC. Translation: CSARRTWGRQETQYF.

The chain combines TRBV29-1 with TRBJ2-3; D gene ambiguous. Trimming took 3 bases from V and 4 from J, leaving 5 bases between them. CDR3 length: 11 residues. Germline assignment: CDR1 SQVTM and CDR2 ANQGSEA. CDR3 nucleotide sequence: TGCAGCGTTGATTCCGCAGATACGCAGTATTTT. Its protein is CSVDSADTQYF.

J is TRBJ2-2 and V is TRBV30; D is undetermined. Germline V gene lookup returns CDR1 GTSNPN and CDR2 SVGIG (reference sequence). The CDR3 covers 12 residues. The V end lost 3 bases, the J end lost 7 bases, and 9 bases lay between the germline ends. The DNA of the CDR3 is TGTGCCTGGAGCCCCGCAAACGGGGAGCTGTTTTTT. It yields the protein CAWSPANGELFF.

This clonotype appeared a single time. The rearrangement links TRBV3-1 to TRBJ2-6; 12 bases are a match to TRBD2. Germline V gene lookup returns CDR1 LGHDT and CDR2 YNNKEL (reference sequence). The length of the CDR3 is 19 residues. V lost 3 bases, J lost 2 bases, and 8 bases stayed unmatched. CDR3 bases: TGTGCCAGCAGCCATAATTTCGGACTAGCGGGAACTGGGGCCAACGTCCTGACTTTC. It specifies CASSHNFGLAGTGANVLTF. Drawing the rest from reference TRBV3-1 and TRBJ2-6, the complete variable domain is DTAVSQTPKYLVTQMGNDKSIKCEQNLGHDTMYWYKQDSKKFLKIMFSYNNKELIINETVPNRFSPKSPDKAHLNLHINSLELGDSAVYFCASSHNFGLAGTGANVLTFGAGSRLTVL.

The V call is TRBV29-1, the J call TRBJ2-7; D is tentatively TRBD1 or TRBD2 (5 bases each). Trimming left V 4 bases short and J 6 bases short, with 13 bases between. The CDR3 loop spans 12 amino acids. CDR1 and CDR2 from the germline V gene are SQVTM and ANQGSEA. The CDR3 nucleotides are TGCAGCGTTGTGGTCGTCGGGGCCGAGCAGTACTTC. Translating it yields CSVVVVGAEQYF.

V gene TRBV20-1 combines with J gene TRBJ2-1, with TRBD2 matching over 10 bases. CDR1 DFQATT and CDR2 SNEGSKA come from the germline V gene (reference sequence). The CDR3 covers 16 residues. Trimming cost V 1 base and J 2 bases; bases outside gene matches: 5. The DNA for the CDR3 is TGCAGTGCTAGAGCCACTAGCGGGACAGCCTACAATGAGCAGTTCTTC. It codes for CSARATSGTAYNEQFF.

The chain is built from TRBV27 and TRBJ2-3, with a possible D match to TRBD2 (6 bases). Germline V lookup: CDR1 MNHEY, CDR2 SMNVEV (reference sequence). The CDR3 is 13 residues long. Trimming took 6 bases from V and 2 from J, leaving 9 bases between them. The CDR3: CASREGNTDTQYF. The CDR3 DNA reads as TGTGCCAGCAGGGAGGGGAACACAGATACGCAGTATTTT.

CDR3 nucleotide sequence: TGTGCCTGGAGTTCAGACACAGATACGCAGTATTTT. Translation gives CAWSSDTDTQYF. This chain joins TRBV30 and TRBJ2-3; D remains ambiguous. The CDR3 consists of 12 residues. V was cut by 2 bases and J by 2 bases, with 5 bases left in between. Germline assignment: CDR1 GTSNPN and CDR2 SVGIG (reference sequence).

This chain links TRBV7-9 with TRBJ2-7; a possible D gene is TRBD1 (5 bases). Trimming stripped 5 bases from V and 1 base from J, with 9 bases between. The CDR3 loop spans 13 amino acids. Germline V CDR1 and CDR2: SEHNR, FQNEAQ (reference sequence). CDR3 sequence reads: CASSATVSYEQYF. The CDR3 DNA follows: TGTGCCAGCAGCGCGACAGTGTCCTACGAGCAGTACTTC.

The rearrangement links TRBV6-2 or TRBV6-3 to TRBJ2-7, with 7 bases fitting TRBD1. The CDR3 is made up of 14 amino acids. Germline V gene sequence: CDR1 MNHEY, CDR2 SVGEGT. V lost 5 bases, J lost 3 bases, and 7 bases stayed unmatched. The CDR3 sequence is CASSKGAGDYEQYF. In DNA, the CDR3 is TGTGCCAGCAGTAAGGGGGCAGGGGACTACGAGCAGTACTTC.

The chain is built from TRBV7-3 and TRBJ2-1; 8 bases fit TRBD2. CDR1 is SGHTA and CDR2 is FQGTGA in the germline V gene. The CDR3 loop spans 14 amino acids. J was trimmed by 8 bases and V by 6 bases; bases with no gene match: 9. The DNA of the CDR3 is TGTGCCAGCAGTATCAGCGGGAGTTTCGATGAGCAGTTCTTC. This gives the protein CASSISGSFDEQFF.

The genes are TRBV2 and TRBJ1-2; D is unresolved. The germline V gene encodes CDR1 SNHLY and CDR2 FYNNEI. V was pared by 1 base and J by 4 bases, with 13 bases between. The CDR3 is 15 amino acids. The CDR3 coding sequence is TGTGCCAGCAGTGAAGGCACAGCCCTCCTCTATGGCTACACCTTC. It specifies CASSEGTALLYGYTF.